This T cell receptor beta chain was captured by sequencing in a study of graft-versus-host responses after intestinal transplantation (dated by TCRdb to about 2021). Regarding the complete study: The transplants that recipients received were multivisceral, liver-intestinal, or isolated intestinal. A peak of at least 4% donor T cells among recipient peripheral blood mononuclear cells was the definition used for donor T cell macrochimerism. The cohort enrolled 20 to 30 intestinal transplant recipients including one retransplant, and a few patients lacking pretransplant specimens were excluded. Graft-versus-host and host-versus-graft alloreactive T cell clones were tracked in the graft, circulation and bone marrow after intestinal transplantation using bulk TCR-beta CDR3 sequencing. Every recipient was given anti-thymocyte globulin induction, then maintenance tacrolimus and steroids for roughly 3 years. Alloreactive clones were identified by sequencing pre-transplant mixed lymphocyte reaction products and comparing them with unstimulated pre-transplant donor and recipient T cells. Instead of going to the commercial service, samples from a few later patients were sequenced in-house on an Illumina MiSeq and processed with MiXCR. Beyond this particular receptor, the publication reports: GvH clones turned up in recipient bone marrow, with some appearing earlier in ileal mucosa or blood, a pattern consistent with an intestinal mucosal origin. The relatively low number and heterogeneity of intestinal transplant patients limited the conclusions. Early after transplant, peak levels of circulating GvH clones were found to be associated with declines in HvG clones. In patients with donor T cell macrochimerism, the allografts had high GvH to HvG T cell clonal ratios.

For this clone: This clone's antigen is unknown. No much larger clone is present one base from it, and per-base qualities are unavailable.

The germline V gene yields MGHRA for CDR1 and YSYEKL for CDR2. V drops 1 base and J drops 2 bases, leaving 6 bases in between. The CDR3 covers 14 residues, taking in both the cysteine and the phenylalanine. Just CDR3 DNA is preserved here, 42 bases in frame from base 1. In the first month after transplant, blood samples were collected up to 4 times, and after that at least monthly when available. The library was made by the immunoSEQ multiplex PCR assay. For most patients, high-throughput TCR-beta CDR3 sequencing of genomic DNA was performed by Adaptive Biotechnologies. Per the authors' processing: TCR sequencing data for roughly 17 patients were retrieved from Adaptive's ImmunoSEQ software; a few other patients were processed with MiXCR and VDJtools. CDR3 nucleotide sequences shared by donor and recipient were removed because the origin of these sequences could not be assigned. Alloreactive clones required at least 2-fold expansion over unstimulated cells and minimum CFSE-low frequency of 0.002% (template counts) or 0.001% (read counts). Clones were considered mappable if detected in sequenced pre-transplant spleen, lymph node, or MLR CFSE-low populations of the donor or recipient. The cumulative frequency of alloreactive clones was calculated as a percentage of all sequences, weighted by copy number. Held by TCRdb, this immuneACCESS table contains in-frame sequences only and omits some clones. Under half of the omission traces to an unresolved V gene where checked; the cause of the rest is unknown. V, J and clone size are taken as reported in that table, and D and trimming were inferred from the DNA itself. The sample table lists 77,000 or so clones, 92% of them with a count of one. The leading ten clones occupy roughly 0.7% of the sample.

This sequence uses TRBV4-1 and TRBJ1-5, with the D gene call left open. The TCR originated in a human patient who received an intestinal transplant, so some T cells may come from the graft donor. The sample consisted of PBMCs, taken 98 days after intestinal transplantation. The bases are TGCGCCAGCAGCCAAGTCCAGGGCAATCAGCCCCAGCATTTT. Translated, this gives CASSQVQGNQPQHF.